The clone carrying this TCR beta chain was counted between two and nine times. The CDR3 has 9 amino acids. Germline assignment: CDR1 DFQATT and CDR2 SNEGSKA (reference sequence). V gave up 6 bases and J gave up 7 bases, with 6 bases separating them. This record comes from a study of shared clonotypes between healthy human individuals. Study-wide background: A couple of female and a few male donors aged 18 to 49 were enrolled.

Every donor, a Caucasian adult, lived in Nashville, Tennessee. Only in-frame clones appear in the TCRdb table, and some are missing; sequencing was by immunoSEQ multiplex PCR. The sample consists of over 850,000 clones, approximately 80% of them appearing once. V is TRBV20-1 and J is TRBJ1-2, with D perhaps TRBD1 (5 bases). The source material was memory CD4+ T cells from PBMCs. Subset meaning: CD45RA-negative fraction. The receptor's source is a man between 18 and 29 years old in good health. Some clones in this sample may be carry-over from other donors' samples. Written as DNA, the CDR3 is TGCAGTGCAGGGGTTGGCTACACCTTC. Amino acids: CSAGVGYTF.